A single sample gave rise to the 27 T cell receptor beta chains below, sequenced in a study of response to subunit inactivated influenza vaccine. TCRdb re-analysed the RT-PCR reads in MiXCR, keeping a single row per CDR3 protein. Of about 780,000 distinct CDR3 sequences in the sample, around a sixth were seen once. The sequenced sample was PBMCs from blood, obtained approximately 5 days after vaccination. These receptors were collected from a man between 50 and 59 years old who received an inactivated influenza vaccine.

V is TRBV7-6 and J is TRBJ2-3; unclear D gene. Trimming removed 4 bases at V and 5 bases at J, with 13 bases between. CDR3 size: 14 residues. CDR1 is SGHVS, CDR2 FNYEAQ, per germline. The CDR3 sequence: CASSWVSSEDTQYF. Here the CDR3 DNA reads TGTGCCAGCAGCTGGGTGTCTTCCGAAGATACGCAGTATTTT.

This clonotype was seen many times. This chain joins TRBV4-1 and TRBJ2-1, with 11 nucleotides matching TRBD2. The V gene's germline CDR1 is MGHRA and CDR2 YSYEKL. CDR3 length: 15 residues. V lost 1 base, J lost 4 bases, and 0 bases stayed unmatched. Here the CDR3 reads CASSQASGGYNEQFF. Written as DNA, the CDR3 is TGCGCCAGCAGCCAAGCTAGCGGGGGGTACAATGAGCAGTTCTTC.

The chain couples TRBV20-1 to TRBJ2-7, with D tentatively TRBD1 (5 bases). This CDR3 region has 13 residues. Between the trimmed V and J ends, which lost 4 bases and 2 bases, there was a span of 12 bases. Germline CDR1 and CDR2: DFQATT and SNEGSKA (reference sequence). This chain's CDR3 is CSANWAGPYEQYF. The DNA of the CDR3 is TGCAGTGCTAACTGGGCAGGGCCCTACGAGCAGTACTTC.

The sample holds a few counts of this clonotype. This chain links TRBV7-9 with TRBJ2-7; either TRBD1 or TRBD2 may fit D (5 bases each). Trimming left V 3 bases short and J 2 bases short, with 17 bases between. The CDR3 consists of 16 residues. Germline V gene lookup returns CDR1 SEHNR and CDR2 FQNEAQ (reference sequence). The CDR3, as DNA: TGTGCCAGCAGCTTTATGCCCGGGACGGGTACCTACGAGCAGTACTTC. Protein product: CASSFMPGTGTYEQYF.

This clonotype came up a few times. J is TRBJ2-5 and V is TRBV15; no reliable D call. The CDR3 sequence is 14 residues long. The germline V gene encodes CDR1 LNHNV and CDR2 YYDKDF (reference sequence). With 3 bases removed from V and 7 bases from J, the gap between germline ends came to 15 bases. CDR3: CATSRDQTASTQYF. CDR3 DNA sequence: TGTGCCACCAGCAGGGATCAGACTGCCTCGACCCAGTACTTC.

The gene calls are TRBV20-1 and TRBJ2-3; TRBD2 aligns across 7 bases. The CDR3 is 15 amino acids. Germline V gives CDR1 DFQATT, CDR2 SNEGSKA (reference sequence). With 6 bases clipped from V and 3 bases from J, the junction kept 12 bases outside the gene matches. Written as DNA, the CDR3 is TGCAGTGCAACGCCATGGACTAGTCGAACAGATACGCAGTATTTT. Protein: CSATPWTSRTDTQYF.

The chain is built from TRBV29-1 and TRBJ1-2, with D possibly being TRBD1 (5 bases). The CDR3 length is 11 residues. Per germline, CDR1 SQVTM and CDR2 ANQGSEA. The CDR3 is CSGDSNYGYTF. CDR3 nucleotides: TGCAGTGGAGACAGCAACTATGGCTACACCTTC.

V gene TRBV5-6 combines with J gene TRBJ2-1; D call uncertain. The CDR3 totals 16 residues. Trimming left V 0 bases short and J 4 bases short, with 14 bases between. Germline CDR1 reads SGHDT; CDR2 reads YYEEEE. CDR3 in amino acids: CASSLAPLLGYNEQFF. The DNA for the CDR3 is TGTGCCAGCAGCTTGGCCCCCTTGTTAGGATACAATGAGCAGTTCTTC.

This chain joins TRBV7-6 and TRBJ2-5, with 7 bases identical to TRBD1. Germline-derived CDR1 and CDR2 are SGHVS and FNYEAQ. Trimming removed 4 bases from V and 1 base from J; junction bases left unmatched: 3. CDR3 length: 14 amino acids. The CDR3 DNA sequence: TGTGCCAGCAGCTCCGGACAGGCCCAAGAGACCCAGTACTTC. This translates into CASSSGQAQETQYF.

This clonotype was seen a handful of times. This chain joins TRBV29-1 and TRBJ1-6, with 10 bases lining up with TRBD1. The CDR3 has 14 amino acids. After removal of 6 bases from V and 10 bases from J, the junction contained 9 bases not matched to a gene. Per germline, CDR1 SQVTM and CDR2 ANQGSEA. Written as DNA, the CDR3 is TGCAGCGTAAGGACAGGGGGTTCAGGATCACCCCTCCACTTT. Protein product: CSVRTGGSGSPLHF. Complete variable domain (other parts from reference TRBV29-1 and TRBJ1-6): SAVISQKPSRDICQRGTSLTIQCQVDSQVTMMFWYRQQPGQSLTLIATANQGSEATYESGFVIDKFPISRPNLTFSTLTVSNMSPEDSSIYLCSVRTGGSGSPLHFGNGTRLTVT.

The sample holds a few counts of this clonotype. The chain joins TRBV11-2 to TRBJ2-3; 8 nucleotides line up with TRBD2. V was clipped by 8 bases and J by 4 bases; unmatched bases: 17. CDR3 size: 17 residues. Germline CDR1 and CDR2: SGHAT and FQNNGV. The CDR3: CASYPHRVLGRADTQYF. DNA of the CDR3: TGTGCCAGCTACCCCCACCGCGTCCTCGGGAGGGCAGATACGCAGTATTTT.

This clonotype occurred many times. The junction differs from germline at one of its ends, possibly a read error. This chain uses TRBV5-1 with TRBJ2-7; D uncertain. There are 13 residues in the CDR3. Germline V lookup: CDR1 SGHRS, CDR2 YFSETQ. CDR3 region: CASSLGRLYEQYF. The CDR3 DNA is TGTGCCAGCAGTTTGGGTCGGCTCTACGAGCAGTACTTC.

DNA of the CDR3: TGTGCCAGCAGCTTAGACGGCGGGAAGTCCTACGAGCAGTACTTC. Translation gives CASSLDGGKSYEQYF. The chain joins TRBV7-6 to TRBJ2-7, with D possibly matching TRBD2 (6 bases). CDR1 and CDR2 (germline): SGHVS, FNYEAQ. Trimming took 1 base from V and 1 from J, leaving 11 bases between them. The CDR3 is 15 amino acids.

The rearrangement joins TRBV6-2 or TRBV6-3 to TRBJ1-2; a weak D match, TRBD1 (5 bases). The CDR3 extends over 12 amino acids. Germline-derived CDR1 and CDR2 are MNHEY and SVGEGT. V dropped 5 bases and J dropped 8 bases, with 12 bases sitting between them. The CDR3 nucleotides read TGTGCCAGCAGTACAACAGGCTTCGGCTACACCTTC. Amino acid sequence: CASSTTGFGYTF.

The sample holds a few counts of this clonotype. As DNA, the CDR3 is TGCAGTGCTCCTACTAGCGGACCGGAGCAGTTCTTC. Protein sequence: CSAPTSGPEQFF. This sequence joins TRBV20-1 and TRBJ2-1; TRBD2 aligns across 8 bases. Germline CDR1 is DFQATT and CDR2 is SNEGSKA (reference sequence). The CDR3 sequence is 12 residues long. V lost 5 bases, J lost 10 bases, and 7 bases stayed unmatched.

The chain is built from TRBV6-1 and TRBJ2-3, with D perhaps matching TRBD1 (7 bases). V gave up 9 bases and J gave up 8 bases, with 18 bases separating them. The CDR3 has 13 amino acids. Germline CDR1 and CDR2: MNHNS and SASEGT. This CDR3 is CASGGGRWGTQYF. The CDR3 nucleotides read TGTGCCAGTGGAGGGGGCCGGTGGGGTACGCAGTATTTT.

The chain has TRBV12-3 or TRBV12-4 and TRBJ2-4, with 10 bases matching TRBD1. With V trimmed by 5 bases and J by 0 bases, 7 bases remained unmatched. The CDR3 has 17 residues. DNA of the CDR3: TGTGCCAGCAGTCCGACAGGGGGCGCGTTAGCCAAAAACATTCAGTACTTC. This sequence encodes CASSPTGGALAKNIQYF.

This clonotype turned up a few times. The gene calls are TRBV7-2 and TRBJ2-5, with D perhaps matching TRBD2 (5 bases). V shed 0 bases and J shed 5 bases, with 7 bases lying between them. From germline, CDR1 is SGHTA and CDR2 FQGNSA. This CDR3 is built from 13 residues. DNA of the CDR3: TGTGCCAGCAGCTTAGCCCGGGATGAGACCCAGTACTTC. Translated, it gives CASSLARDETQYF. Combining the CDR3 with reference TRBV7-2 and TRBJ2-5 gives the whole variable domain GAGVSQSPSNKVTEKGKDVELRCDPISGHTALYWYRQSLGQGLEFLIYFQGNSAPDKSGLPSDRFSAERTGGSVSTLTIQRTQQEDSAVYLCASSLARDETQYFGPGTRLLVL.

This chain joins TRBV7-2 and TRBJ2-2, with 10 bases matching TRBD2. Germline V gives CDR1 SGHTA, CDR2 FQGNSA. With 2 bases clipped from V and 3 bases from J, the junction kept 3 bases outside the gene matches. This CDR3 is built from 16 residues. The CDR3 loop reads CASSLLAGVYTGELFF. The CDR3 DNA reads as TGTGCCAGCAGCTTACTAGCGGGAGTTTACACCGGGGAGCTGTTTTTT.

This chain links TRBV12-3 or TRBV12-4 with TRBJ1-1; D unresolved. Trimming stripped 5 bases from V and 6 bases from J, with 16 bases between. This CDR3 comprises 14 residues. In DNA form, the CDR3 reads TGTGCCAGCAGTCCCCCCACATCGTCCGCTGAAGCTTTCTTT. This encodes CASSPPTSSAEAFF.

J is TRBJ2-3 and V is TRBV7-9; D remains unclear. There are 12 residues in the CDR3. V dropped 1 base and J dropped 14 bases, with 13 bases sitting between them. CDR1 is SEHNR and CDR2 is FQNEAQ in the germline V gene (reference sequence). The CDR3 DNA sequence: TGTGCCAGCAGCTTAGGTCAGGCCCGCCGGTATTTT. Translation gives CASSLGQARRYF.

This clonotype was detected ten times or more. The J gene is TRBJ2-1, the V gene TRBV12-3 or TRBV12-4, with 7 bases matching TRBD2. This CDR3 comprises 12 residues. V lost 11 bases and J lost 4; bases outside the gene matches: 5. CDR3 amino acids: CAGGVRYNEQFF. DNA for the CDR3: TGTGCCGGGGGGGTAAGATACAATGAGCAGTTCTTC.

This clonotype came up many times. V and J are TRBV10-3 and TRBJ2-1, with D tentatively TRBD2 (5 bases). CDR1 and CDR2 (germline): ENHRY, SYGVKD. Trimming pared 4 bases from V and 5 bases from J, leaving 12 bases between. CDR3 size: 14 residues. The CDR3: CAISAIGNNNEQFF. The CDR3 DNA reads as TGTGCCATCAGTGCTATCGGGAACAACAATGAGCAGTTCTTC.

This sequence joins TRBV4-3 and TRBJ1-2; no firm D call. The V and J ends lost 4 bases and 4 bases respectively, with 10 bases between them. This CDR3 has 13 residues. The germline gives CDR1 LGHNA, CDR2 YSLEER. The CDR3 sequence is CASSLSPGYGYTF. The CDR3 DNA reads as TGCGCCAGCAGCCTCTCTCCGGGCTATGGCTACACCTTC.

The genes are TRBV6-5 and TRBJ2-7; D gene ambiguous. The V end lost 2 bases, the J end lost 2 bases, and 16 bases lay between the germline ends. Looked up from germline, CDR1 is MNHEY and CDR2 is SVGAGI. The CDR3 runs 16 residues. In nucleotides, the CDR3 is TGTGCCAGCAGTTACCTGGGCGGAAGCAACCCCTACGAGCAGTACTTC. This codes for CASSYLGGSNPYEQYF.

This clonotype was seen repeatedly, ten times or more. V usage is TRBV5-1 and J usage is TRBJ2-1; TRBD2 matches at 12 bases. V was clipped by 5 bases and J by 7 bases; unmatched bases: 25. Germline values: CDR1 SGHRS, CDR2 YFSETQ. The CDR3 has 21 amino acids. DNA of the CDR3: TGCGCCAGCAGGCCTGGAAGGACGGGGGCCTCTAGCGGGAGGGGTAGTAATGAGCAGTTCTTC. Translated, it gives CASRPGRTGASSGRGSNEQFF.

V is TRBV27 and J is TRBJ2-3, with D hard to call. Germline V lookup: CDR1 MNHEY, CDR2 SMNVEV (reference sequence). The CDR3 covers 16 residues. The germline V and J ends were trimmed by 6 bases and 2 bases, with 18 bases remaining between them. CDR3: CASSLEMRGFTDTQYF. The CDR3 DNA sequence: TGTGCCAGCAGCTTGGAGATGCGAGGCTTCACAGATACGCAGTATTTT.